The next 2 T cell receptor beta chains were all read from a single sample in a study of cytomegalovirus exposure and HLA in healthy donors. Researchers ran the PCR with 60 Vbeta and 13 Jbeta primers. Sequenced by immunoSEQ multiplex PCR; TCRdb stores in-frame clones only, minus some. Among around 110,000 clones, 81% were seen once, and the ten largest hold 2% to 2.5%. The material sequenced was PBMCs. These receptors were collected from a man aged 25-40 years in good health and CMV-seronegative.

This rearrangement joins TRBV4-1 to TRBJ1-6, with D uncertain. The CDR3 runs 16 residues. V lost 2 bases, J lost 5 bases, and 13 bases lay in between. Germline V lookup: CDR1 MGHRA, CDR2 YSYEKL. The CDR3 loop reads CASSQSPGENNSPLHF. The CDR3 DNA is TGCGCCAGCAGCCAAAGCCCTGGGGAGAATAATTCACCCCTCCACTTT.

The chain has TRBV7-9 and TRBJ2-1; tentative D call: TRBD2 (5 bases). V lost 6 bases and J lost 12, with 24 bases in between. Germline values: CDR1 SEHNR, CDR2 FQNEAQ (reference sequence). This CDR3 has 15 amino acids. The CDR3 is CASSPSLEVMRGQFF. CDR3 bases: TGTGCCAGCAGTCCTAGCCTAGAGGTAATGAGAGGGCAGTTCTTC.